One and the same sample provided the 32 T cell receptor beta chains below, sequenced in a study of siplizumab effects on memory and regulatory T cells (dated by TCRdb to about 2019). The receptor library was made with the immunoSEQ multiplex PCR assay. TCRdb provides this immuneACCESS table in a form limited to in-frame rearrangements. Some clones are lacking; in checked studies, under half of them reflect an unresolved V gene, and why the rest are absent is not known. Counted in this sample were some 97,000 clones; more than 85% of them appeared once. Of the sample, approximately 0.15% falls within the top ten clones. Source material: CD4+ T cells sorted from blood. The receptors were sampled from a human donor in good health.

V usage is TRBV6-8 and J usage is TRBJ2-4; TRBD2 agrees at 14 bases. CDR1 MNHGY and CDR2 SAAAGT come from the germline V gene. The CDR3 totals 23 residues. V lost 8 bases to trimming and J lost 1 base; unmatched junction nucleotides: 25. The CDR3 DNA is TGTGCCAGCGGCTTTGTTCTCGATATAAGACTAGCGGGGGGGAGTGGGGCCAAAAACATTCAGTACTTC. It encodes CASGFVLDIRLAGGSGAKNIQYF.

The rearrangement uses TRBV10-1 and TRBJ1-5, with 7 bases lining up with TRBD1. The CDR3 loop spans 18 amino acids. V shed 6 bases and J 5 bases; nucleotides not matched to a gene: 19. Germline V gene data show CDR1 as WNHNN and CDR2 as SYGVQD (reference sequence). Written as DNA, the CDR3 is TGCGCCAGCAGAATTCAGGGGGATCAGCACCTGGGGGATCAGCCCCAGCATTTT. Its protein product is CASRIQGDQHLGDQPQHF.

The DNA for the CDR3 is TGTGCCACCGGGACAGGGGGTTATGGCTACACCTTC. Amino acid sequence: CATGTGGYGYTF. The chain combines TRBV10-3 with TRBJ1-2; 11 nucleotides agree with TRBD1. Germline V gene sequence: CDR1 ENHRY, CDR2 SYGVKD. This CDR3 has 12 amino acids. V lost 10 bases, J lost 5 bases, and 3 bases stayed unmatched.

V gene TRBV19 combines with J gene TRBJ2-7; tentatively, D is TRBD2 (6 bases). Germline-derived CDR1 and CDR2 are LNHDA and SQIVND (reference sequence). The CDR3 spans 15 residues. Trimming stripped 5 bases from V and 5 bases from J, with 19 bases between. CDR3 in DNA: TGTGCCAGTAGTCGCAGACACGGAGGGGACGACGAGCAGTACTTC. Protein sequence: CASSRRHGGDDEQYF.

The chain carries TRBV5-4 and TRBJ1-3; D is ambiguous. The CDR3 is 15 residues long. In germline, CDR1 is SGHNT, CDR2 YYREEE (reference sequence). V lost 4 bases and J lost 0, with 11 bases in between. CDR3 sequence: CASSGGRNSGNTIYF. CDR3 nucleotides: TGTGCCAGCAGCGGCGGGCGGAACTCTGGAAACACCATATATTTT.

This clone has a single count. The DNA for the CDR3 is TGTGCCAGTAGTACTACAGATAAGTGGTACACCGGGGAGCTGTTTTTT. It codes for CASSTTDKWYTGELFF. This rearrangement joins TRBV19 to TRBJ2-2, with D unclear. The CDR3 is 16 amino acids. Germline-derived CDR1 and CDR2 are LNHDA and SQIVND (reference sequence). Between the trimmed V and J ends, which lost 4 bases and 3 bases, there was a span of 15 bases.

V gene TRBV9 combines with J gene TRBJ1-2; 9 bases match TRBD1. The CDR3 extends over 15 amino acids. CDR1 is SGDLS, CDR2 YYNGEE, per germline. The V and J ends lost 0 bases and 5 bases, in that order; junction bases with no gene match: 5. The CDR3 region has the DNA TGTGCCAGCAGCGTAGGGATGGGACAGGGTTATGGCTACACCTTC. Amino acids: CASSVGMGQGYGYTF.

The chain joins TRBV6-5 to TRBJ2-1, with TRBD2 matching 13 bases. CDR1 is MNHEY and CDR2 is SVGAGI in the germline V gene. This CDR3 contains 13 residues. J lost 15 bases, V lost 0 bases, and 2 bases had no gene match. CDR3 DNA: TGTGCCAGCAGTTACTCGACTAGCGGGGGGCCGTTCTTC. Translation: CASSYSTSGGPFF.

The chain combines TRBV18 with TRBJ2-7; TRBD1 agrees at 8 bases. Germline values: CDR1 KGHSH, CDR2 LQKENI. J gave up 1 base and V 6 bases, and 8 bases lay outside the gene matches. The CDR3 is 15 amino acids. The CDR3 sequence: CASSRTGKSSYEQYF. CDR3 DNA sequence: TGTGCCAGCTCGCGGACAGGGAAATCTTCCTACGAGCAGTACTTC.

The chain joins TRBV5-1 to TRBJ2-1; 8 bases align to TRBD2. CDR1 and CDR2 (germline): SGHRS, YFSETQ. This CDR3 is 15 amino acids long. The junction had 6 bases not matched to a gene; V was cut back by 0 bases and J by 7 bases. CDR3 amino acids: CASSLEGRGGNEQFF. Written as DNA, the CDR3 is TGCGCCAGCAGCTTGGAAGGTCGGGGGGGTAATGAGCAGTTCTTC.

The chain links TRBV7-3 to TRBJ1-1, with TRBD1 as a possible D gene (6 bases). Trimming removed 5 bases at V and 4 bases at J, with 14 bases between. CDR1 and CDR2 from the germline V gene are SGHTA and FQGTGA. The CDR3 has 14 amino acids. CDR3 protein: CASSHSGGITEAFF. The CDR3 DNA reads TGTGCCAGCAGCCATTCGGGGGGCATCACTGAAGCTTTCTTT.

The chain employs TRBV28 and TRBJ2-7, with D unresolved. The CDR3 spans 12 residues. Deletions cut 4 bases from V and 3 bases from J, with 7 bases between. CDR1 is MDHEN, CDR2 SYDVKM, per germline. CDR3 protein: CASSSHHYEQYF. CDR3 nucleotides: TGTGCCAGCAGTTCACACCACTACGAGCAGTACTTC.

The CDR3: CASSSGGVEAFF. CDR3 coding DNA: TGTGCCAGCAGCTCAGGGGGTGTTGAAGCTTTCTTT. This rearrangement joins TRBV7-9 to TRBJ1-1, with 7 bases aligning to TRBD1. CDR1 and CDR2 from the germline V gene are SEHNR and FQNEAQ (reference sequence). CDR3 size: 12 residues. The junction had 3 bases not matched to a gene; V was cut back by 4 bases and J by 7 bases. The whole variable domain, remainder taken from reference TRBV7-9 and TRBJ1-1, is DTGVSQNPRHKITKRGQNVTFRCDPISEHNRLYWYRQTLGQGPEFLTYFQNEAQLEKSRLLSDRFSAERPKGSFSTLEIQRTEQGDSAMYLCASSSGGVEAFFGQGTRLTVV.

The J gene is TRBJ1-5, the V gene TRBV18; no reliable D call. V shed 2 bases and J shed 7 bases, with 9 bases lying between them. Germline-derived CDR1 and CDR2 are KGHSH and LQKENI. The CDR3 loop spans 13 amino acids. Here the CDR3 DNA reads TGTGCCAGCTCACCAGGAGTGGAACAGCCCCAGCATTTT. Translated: CASSPGVEQPQHF.

This sequence joins TRBV7-2 and TRBJ1-5; D ambiguous. V was trimmed by 5 bases and J by 6 bases, leaving 8 bases between them. The CDR3 covers 12 residues. Germline assignment: CDR1 SGHTA and CDR2 FQGNSA. CDR3 loop: CASSDFGQPQHF. The CDR3, as DNA: TGTGCCAGCAGCGATTTCGGTCAGCCCCAGCATTTT.

V is TRBV28 and J is TRBJ1-2, with 7 bases aligning to TRBD1. Germline CDR1 and CDR2: MDHEN and SYDVKM. V was clipped by 6 bases and J by 2 bases; unmatched bases: 9. The CDR3 has 15 residues. The CDR3 DNA reads TGTGCCAGCAGCAAAAACGGGGGACAGAACTATGGCTACACCTTC. Protein product: CASSKNGGQNYGYTF.

The table lists this clone with a count of one. The chain has TRBV28 and TRBJ1-1; D unresolved. Germline values: CDR1 MDHEN, CDR2 SYDVKM. There are 12 residues in the CDR3. V was pared by 3 bases and J by 7 bases, with 9 bases between. The DNA for the CDR3 is TGTGCCAGCAGTTTTTGGGGATATGAAGCTTTCTTT. Translation gives CASSFWGYEAFF.

This chain uses TRBV2 with TRBJ2-2; D might be TRBD2 (6 bases). The V and J ends lost 5 bases and 5 bases respectively, with 9 bases between them. Germline V lookup: CDR1 SNHLY, CDR2 FYNNEI. CDR3 length equals 13 residues. The DNA of the CDR3 is TGTGCCAGCAGTCCTGGGGGGACCGGGGAGCTGTTTTTT. Translating gives CASSPGGTGELFF.

The chain employs TRBV7-6 and TRBJ2-7; maybe TRBD1 (6 bases). Germline V gives CDR1 SGHVS, CDR2 FNYEAQ. This CDR3 contains 16 residues. V was cut by 5 bases and J by 5 bases, with 22 bases left in between. In nucleotides, the CDR3 is TGTGCCAGCAGCGCCCTCCCACAGGGTTTCGTGGACGAGCAGTACTTC. It is translated as CASSALPQGFVDEQYF.

The chain couples TRBV15 to TRBJ2-2; the D is unclear. Germline V gene lookup returns CDR1 LNHNV and CDR2 YYDKDF (reference sequence). V was shortened by 1 base and J by 3 bases, with 9 bases between the two germline ends. This CDR3 contains 15 residues. CDR3 bases: TGTGCCACCAGCAGAGGAGACACCTACACCGGGGAGCTGTTTTTT. Protein: CATSRGDTYTGELFF. Supplemented by reference TRBV15 and TRBJ2-2, the full variable domain reads DAMVIQNPRYQVTQFGKPVTLSCSQTLNHNVMYWYQQKSSQAPKLLFHYYDKDFNNEADTPDNFQSRRPNTSFCFLDIRSPGLGDTAMYLCATSRGDTYTGELFFGEGSRLTVL.

This chain uses TRBV20-1 with TRBJ2-3, with D unresolved. Trimming removed 4 bases from V and 2 bases from J, with 1 base in between. From germline, CDR1 is DFQATT and CDR2 SNEGSKA (reference sequence). The CDR3 is made up of 10 amino acids. This CDR3 is CSANTDTQYF. CDR3 DNA sequence: TGCAGTGCTAACACAGATACGCAGTATTTT.

The rearrangement links TRBV18 to TRBJ2-7; 7 positions agree with TRBD2. Germline CDR1 reads KGHSH; CDR2 reads LQKENI. This CDR3 comprises 15 residues. The junction had 7 bases not matched to a gene; V was cut back by 0 bases and J by 5 bases. The CDR3 sequence: CASSPPGGAGNEQYF. As DNA, the CDR3 is TGTGCCAGCTCACCACCGGGAGGGGCAGGGAACGAGCAGTACTTC. The entire variable domain, with the rest obtained from reference TRBV18 and TRBJ2-7, is as follows: NAGVMQNPRHLVRRRGQEARLRCSPMKGHSHVYWYRQLPEEGLKFMVYLQKENIIDESGMPKERFSAEFPKEGPSILRIQQVVRGDSAAYFCASSPPGGAGNEQYFGPGTRLTVT.

The chain recombines TRBV4-2 with TRBJ2-5; the match to TRBD2 covers 10 bases. With V trimmed by 1 base and J by 4 bases, 3 bases remained unmatched. This CDR3 is built from 15 residues. Per germline, CDR1 LGHNA and CDR2 YNFKEQ. The CDR3 DNA sequence: TGTGCCAGCAGCCAAGCTGGACTAGCGGTAGAGACCCAGTACTTC. Amino acids: CASSQAGLAVETQYF.

CDR3 protein: CASSLLAGGRSDTQYF. CDR3 in DNA: TGTGCCAGCAGCCTTCTAGCGGGGGGCCGGTCAGATACGCAGTATTTT. The chain combines TRBV7-2 with TRBJ2-3; TRBD2 matches 11 bases. The CDR3 sequence is 16 residues long. In germline, CDR1 is SGHTA, CDR2 FQGNSA. V lost 5 bases to trimming and J lost 4 bases; unmatched junction nucleotides: 8.

The chain employs TRBV7-3 and TRBJ1-2; 8 nucleotides agree with TRBD1. Unmatched junction bases numbered 5, after V lost 5 bases and J lost 6 bases. CDR1 is SGHTA, CDR2 FQGTGA, per germline. The CDR3 runs 13 residues. The CDR3, as DNA: TGTGCCAGCAGCGAGACAGGGGAGAATGGCTACACCTTC. It yields the protein CASSETGENGYTF. The full variable domain, completed using reference TRBV7-3 and TRBJ1-2, is GAGVSQTPSNKVTEKGKYVELRCDPISGHTALYWYRQSLGQGPEFLIYFQGTGAADDSGLPNDRFFAVRPEGSVSTLKIQRTERGDSAVYLCASSETGENGYTFGSGTRLTVV.

The chain carries TRBV29-1 and TRBJ1-2; 7 nucleotides agree with TRBD1. The V segment lost 0 bases and the J segment 5 bases; nucleotides outside the gene matches: 12. CDR1 SQVTM and CDR2 ANQGSEA come from the germline V gene. The CDR3 is made up of 16 amino acids. The CDR3 sequence: CSVEDPAGPGGYGYTF. For the CDR3, the DNA is TGCAGCGTTGAAGACCCAGCGGGACCAGGGGGGTATGGCTACACCTTC. The entire variable domain, with the rest obtained from reference TRBV29-1 and TRBJ1-2, is as follows: SAVISQKPSRDICQRGTSLTIQCQVDSQVTMMFWYRQQPGQSLTLIATANQGSEATYESGFVIDKFPISRPNLTFSTLTVSNMSPEDSSIYLCSVEDPAGPGGYGYTFGSGTRLTVV.

CDR3 region: CASSIGGGTDTQYF. In nucleotides, the CDR3 is TGTGCCAGTAGTATCGGGGGAGGAACAGATACGCAGTATTTT. The chain carries TRBV19 and TRBJ2-3; tentative D call: TRBD2 (6 bases). With 3 bases removed from V and 3 bases from J, the gap between germline ends came to 10 bases. Germline V gene sequence: CDR1 LNHDA, CDR2 SQIVND (reference sequence). The CDR3 runs to 14 residues.

V gene TRBV5-1 combines with J gene TRBJ1-3, with D hard to call. The germline V and J ends were trimmed by 4 bases and 0 bases, with 11 bases remaining between them. From germline, CDR1 is SGHRS and CDR2 YFSETQ. There are 15 residues in the CDR3. The DNA of the CDR3 is TGCGCCAGCAGCCGCGAACCGAGCTCTGGAAACACCATATATTTT. This translates into CASSREPSSGNTIYF.

The chain employs TRBV2 and TRBJ2-2; 10 bases are shared with TRBD2. This CDR3 has 15 residues. J gave up 4 bases and V 7 bases, and 6 bases lay outside the gene matches. Germline assignment: CDR1 SNHLY and CDR2 FYNNEI. The CDR3 sequence is CASTNSGGLTGELFF. For the CDR3, the DNA is TGTGCCAGCACCAATAGCGGGGGGCTCACCGGGGAGCTGTTTTTT.

In regard to this clone: Within the sample, other DNA sequences also encode this same CDR3. The V and J genes are TRBV7-2 and TRBJ1-3; no reliable D call. The CDR3 contains 12 residues. Germline CDR1 SGHTA, CDR2 FQGNSA. V lost 3 bases and J lost 4, with 4 bases in between. The CDR3 protein is CASSFPGNTIYF. DNA for the CDR3: TGTGCCAGCAGCTTCCCCGGAAACACCATATATTTT.

The chain joins TRBV7-9 to TRBJ1-1; 10 positions match TRBD1. Per the germline V gene, CDR1 is SEHNR and CDR2 is FQNEAQ (reference sequence). The CDR3 consists of 16 residues. Germline trimming cut 0 bases from V and 6 bases from J; bases unmatched to any gene: 7. The CDR3 region is CASSLARDRGAAEAFF. The CDR3 DNA sequence: TGTGCCAGCAGCTTAGCCCGGGACAGGGGAGCAGCTGAAGCTTTCTTT.

This clone was found once. The chain combines TRBV6-5 with TRBJ2-7; 11 bases agree with TRBD1. Germline V lookup: CDR1 MNHEY, CDR2 SVGAGI. With V trimmed by 6 bases and J by 3 bases, 1 base remained unmatched. The CDR3 extends over 13 amino acids. The chain's CDR3 is CASRGTGGYEQYF. In DNA form, the CDR3 reads TGTGCCAGCAGGGGGACAGGGGGCTACGAGCAGTACTTC.